This TCR beta chain was captured in a study of Ad26.COV2.S vaccination and SARS-CoV-2 variants. Study-wide context: Once or twice, 56 days apart, Ad26.COV2.S was delivered intramuscularly.

This table comes from immunoSEQ multiplex PCR, and its TCRdb copy is limited to in-frame clones, with some not included. This table has around 310,000 clones, roughly 90% appearing once. The CDR3 length is 15 residues. Trimming left V 2 bases short and J 6 bases short, with 14 bases between. Per the germline V gene, CDR1 is KGHSH and CDR2 is LQKENI. On this clone: Its antigen is unknown.

Study outcomes and limitations: Whether participants received vaccine or placebo, their non-spike TCR breadth was similar. Reported findings describe substantial breadth in spike-specific CD8+ and CD4+ T cell responses following vaccination.

Documented treatment: around 19 received Ad26.COV2.S at low or high dose, single or two shots; about 5 received placebo; per-sample allocation not given. It was on day 63 after the first vaccine or placebo injection that samples were taken. An Ad26 vector carrying the Wuhan-strain SARS-CoV-2 spike served as the vaccine. This chain connects TRBV18 to TRBJ2-1, with D perhaps TRBD2 (6 bases). The source material was peripheral blood, sampled in a trial of Ad26.COV2.S vaccine versus placebo. The source of this sequence is a person between 18 and 65 years old who received the Ad26.COV2.S COVID-19 vaccine or a placebo. CDR3 coding DNA: TGTGCCAGCTCACCAATCGCGGGGAACCTCAATGAGCAGTTCTTC. Residues: CASSPIAGNLNEQFF.